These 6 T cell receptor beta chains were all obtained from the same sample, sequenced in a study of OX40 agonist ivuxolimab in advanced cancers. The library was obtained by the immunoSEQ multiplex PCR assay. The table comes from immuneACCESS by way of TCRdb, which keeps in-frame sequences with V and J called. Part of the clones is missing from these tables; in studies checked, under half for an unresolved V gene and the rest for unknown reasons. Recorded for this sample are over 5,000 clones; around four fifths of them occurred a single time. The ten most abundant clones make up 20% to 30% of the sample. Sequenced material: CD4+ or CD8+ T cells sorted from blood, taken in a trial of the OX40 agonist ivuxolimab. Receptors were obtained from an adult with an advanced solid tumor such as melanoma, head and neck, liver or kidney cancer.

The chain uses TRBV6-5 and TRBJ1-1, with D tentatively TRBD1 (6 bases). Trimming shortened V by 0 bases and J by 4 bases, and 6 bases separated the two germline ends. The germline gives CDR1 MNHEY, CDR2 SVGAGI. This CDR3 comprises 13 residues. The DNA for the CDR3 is TGTGCCAGCAGTTACTCAGGGGGCACTGAAGCTTTCTTT. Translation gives CASSYSGGTEAFF.

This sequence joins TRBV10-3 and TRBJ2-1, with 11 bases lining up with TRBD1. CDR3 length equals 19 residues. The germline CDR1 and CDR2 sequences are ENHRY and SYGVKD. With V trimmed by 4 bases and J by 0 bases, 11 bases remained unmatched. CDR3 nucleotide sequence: TGTGCCATCAGTGGGGGACAGGGGGGGTTCCAGAGCTCCTACAATGAGCAGTTCTTC. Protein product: CAISGGQGGFQSSYNEQFF.

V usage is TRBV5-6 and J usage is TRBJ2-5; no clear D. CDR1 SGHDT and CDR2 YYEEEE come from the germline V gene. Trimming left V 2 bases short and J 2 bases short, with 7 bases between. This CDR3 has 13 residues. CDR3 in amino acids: CASSFDGQETQYF. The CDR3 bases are TGTGCCAGCAGCTTTGATGGGCAAGAGACCCAGTACTTC. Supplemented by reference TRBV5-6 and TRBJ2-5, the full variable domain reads DAGVTQSPTHLIKTRGQQVTLRCSPKSGHDTVSWYQQALGQGPQFIFQYYEEEERQRGNFPDRFSGHQFPNYSSELNVNALLLGDSALYLCASSFDGQETQYFGPGTRLLVL.

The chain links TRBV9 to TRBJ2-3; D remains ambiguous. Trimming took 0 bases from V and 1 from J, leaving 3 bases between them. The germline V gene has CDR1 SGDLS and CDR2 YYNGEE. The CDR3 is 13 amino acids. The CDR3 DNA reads TGTGCCAGCAGCGTAGGAGGCACAGATACGCAGTATTTT. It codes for CASSVGGTDTQYF.

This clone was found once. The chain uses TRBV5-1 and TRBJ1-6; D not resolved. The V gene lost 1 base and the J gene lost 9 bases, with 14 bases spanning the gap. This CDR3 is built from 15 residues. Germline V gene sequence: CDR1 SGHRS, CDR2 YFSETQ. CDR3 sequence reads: CASSLSGPEGSPLHF. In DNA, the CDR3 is TGCGCCAGCAGCTTGAGTGGTCCGGAGGGTTCACCCCTCCACTTT.

Written as DNA, the CDR3 is TGTGCCAGCAGTACCTCGGGATACGAGCAGTACTTC. Encoded protein: CASSTSGYEQYF. The chain links TRBV6-5 to TRBJ2-7, with a weak D call TRBD2 (5 bases). The V gene lost 5 bases and the J gene lost 4 bases, with 9 bases spanning the gap. The CDR3 length is 12 residues. CDR1 and CDR2 (germline): MNHEY, SVGAGI.